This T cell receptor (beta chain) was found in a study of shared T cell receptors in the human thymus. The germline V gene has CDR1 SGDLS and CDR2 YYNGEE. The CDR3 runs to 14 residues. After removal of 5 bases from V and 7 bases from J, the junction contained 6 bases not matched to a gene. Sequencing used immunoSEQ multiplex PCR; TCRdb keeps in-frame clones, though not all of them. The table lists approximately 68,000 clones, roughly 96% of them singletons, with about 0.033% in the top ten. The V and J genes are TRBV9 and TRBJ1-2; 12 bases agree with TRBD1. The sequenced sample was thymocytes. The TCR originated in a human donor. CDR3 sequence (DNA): TGTGCCAGCAGTCGCCGGGACAGGGGGCCTGGCTACACCTTC. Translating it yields CASSRRDRGPGYTF.